The 22 T cell receptor beta chains presented below share a single source sample, sequenced in a study of control samples from healthy donors and cancer patients. TCRdb keeps only in-frame clones here, not all; method: immunoSEQ multiplex PCR. The sample consists of about 100,000 clones, about 90% of them appearing once. The sequencing sample was made of blood. These receptors all stem from a woman in her fifties or sixties in good health.

The genes are TRBV14 and TRBJ2-7; tentative D call: TRBD1 (6 bases). V shed 6 bases and J shed 3 bases, with 21 bases lying between them. This CDR3 is 16 amino acids long. Per germline, CDR1 SGHDN and CDR2 FVKESK. Here the CDR3 reads CASSLAGAGDGYEQYF. In DNA form, the CDR3 reads TGTGCCAGCAGTCTAGCCGGGGCAGGGGATGGCTACGAGCAGTACTTC.

The table lists this clone with a count of one. V gene TRBV27 combines with J gene TRBJ2-7; possibly TRBD1 for D (5 bases). There are 16 residues in the CDR3. Germline V gene data show CDR1 as MNHEY and CDR2 as SMNVEV (reference sequence). V lost 5 bases to trimming and J lost 0 bases, with 17 bases between them. In nucleotides, the CDR3 is TGTGCCAGCAGTAGCCCCTACACCCAGGGCTCCTACGAGCAGTACTTC. Translated: CASSSPYTQGSYEQYF.

This chain links TRBV7-9 with TRBJ2-1; 9 bases line up with TRBD2. The CDR3 runs to 15 residues. Germline V gene data show CDR1 as SEHNR and CDR2 as FQNEAQ (reference sequence). V trimming: 8 bases; J trimming: 4 bases; junction bases outside the gene matches: 9. In nucleotides, the CDR3 is TGTGCCAGCCATACCCTAGCGGGGCCTTACAATGAGCAGTTCTTC. This gives the protein CASHTLAGPYNEQFF.

The chain couples TRBV27 to TRBJ2-2; D remains unclear. The CDR3 runs 15 residues. Germline CDR1 and CDR2: MNHEY and SMNVEV (reference sequence). With 7 bases removed from V and 0 bases from J, the gap between germline ends came to 12 bases. CDR3 DNA sequence: TGTGCCAGCAAGATCACAAGCACGAACACCGGGGAGCTGTTTTTT. This sequence encodes CASKITSTNTGELFF.

The chain combines TRBV11-2 with TRBJ2-5; 10 positions agree with TRBD2. The V gene end was trimmed by 4 bases and the J gene end by 5 bases; junction bases not matched to a gene: 16. Germline V gene data show CDR1 as SGHAT and CDR2 as FQNNGV. This CDR3 spans 18 amino acids. This CDR3 is CASSSLSVLAGVVETQYF. CDR3 nucleotide sequence: TGTGCCAGCAGCTCCCTTAGCGTGCTAGCGGGAGTAGTGGAGACCCAGTACTTC.

This clone was seen a single time. The chain uses TRBV6-2 or TRBV6-3 and TRBJ1-5; D gene unclear. Germline loops: CDR1 MNHEY, CDR2 SVGEGT. V was shortened by 3 bases and J by 6 bases, with 15 bases between the two germline ends. The length of the CDR3 is 15 residues. CDR3 nucleotides: TGTGCCAGCAGTTATGCCCTTCTGGTGACTCAGCCCCAGCATTTT. Translation gives CASSYALLVTQPQHF.

For the CDR3, the DNA is TGTGCCAGCAGCCCAGGACTAGCGGGGACGGCAAACATTCAGTACTTC. Translation: CASSPGLAGTANIQYF. V is TRBV7-9 and J is TRBJ2-4, with TRBD2 matching over 12 bases. The germline gives CDR1 SEHNR, CDR2 FQNEAQ (reference sequence). Trimming at V came to 5 bases and at J to 6 bases, leaving 8 bases not matched to a gene. The CDR3 length is 16 residues. Full variable domain (missing parts from reference TRBV7-9 and TRBJ2-4): DTGVSQNPRHKITKRGQNVTFRCDPISEHNRLYWYRQTLGQGPEFLTYFQNEAQLEKSRLLSDRFSAERPKGSFSTLEIQRTEQGDSAMYLCASSPGLAGTANIQYFGAGTRLSVL.

The rearrangement joins TRBV27 to TRBJ1-1; tentative D call: TRBD1 (5 bases). Between the trimmed V and J ends, which lost 2 bases and 5 bases, there was a span of 15 bases. CDR3 length: 15 amino acids. CDR1 and CDR2 from the germline V gene are MNHEY and SMNVEV (reference sequence). The CDR3 is CASSLGGILATEAFF. CDR3 sequence (DNA): TGTGCCAGCAGTTTAGGGGGAATACTGGCGACTGAAGCTTTCTTT.

This sequence joins TRBV6-5 and TRBJ1-2, with TRBD1 as a possible D gene (5 bases). The ends were cut back, 2 bases at V and 2 bases at J, with 6 bases in the middle. Germline V lookup: CDR1 MNHEY, CDR2 SVGAGI. The CDR3 loop spans 13 amino acids. The CDR3 sequence is CASSYRQNYGYTF. The CDR3 DNA reads TGTGCCAGCAGTTACCGACAGAACTATGGCTACACCTTC.

The gene calls are TRBV5-4 and TRBJ2-3; a weak D match, TRBD1 (5 bases). Trimming left V 6 bases short and J 4 bases short, with 15 bases between. This CDR3 region has 14 residues. Germline CDR1 is SGHNT and CDR2 is YYREEE (reference sequence). CDR3 sequence: CASTPLGLADTQYF. CDR3 DNA sequence: TGTGCCAGCACCCCCCTGGGGCTGGCAGATACGCAGTATTTT.

The chain carries TRBV5-6 and TRBJ1-2; no reliable D call. Germline CDR1 is SGHDT and CDR2 is YYEEEE. Trimming left V 4 bases short and J 6 bases short, with 13 bases between. The CDR3 contains 13 residues. The CDR3 region has the DNA TGTGCCAGCAGCCGGGATCTACGAGATGGCTACACCTTC. Residues: CASSRDLRDGYTF.

The chain is built from TRBV6-5 and TRBJ1-4, with D possibly matching TRBD1 (5 bases). Germline V gives CDR1 MNHEY, CDR2 SVGAGI. CDR3 length: 13 residues. The V gene lost 0 bases and the J gene lost 11 bases, with 10 bases spanning the gap. The CDR3 loop reads CASSYSQGIKLFF. The CDR3 DNA is TGTGCCAGCAGTTACTCGCAGGGAATCAAACTGTTTTTT.

The chain carries TRBV2 and TRBJ2-5, with 9 bases identical to TRBD2. Germline CDR1 and CDR2: SNHLY and FYNNEI. V was pared by 8 bases and J by 4 bases, with 20 bases of the junction left unmatched. This CDR3 region has 18 residues. The CDR3 DNA reads as TGTGCCAGCTCCTCCACAAGACTAGCGGAGACGAGGGGAGAGACCCAGTACTTC. Translated, it gives CASSSTRLAETRGETQYF.

The chain joins TRBV15 to TRBJ2-2, with a tentative D call TRBD2 (6 bases). CDR3 length: 16 residues. Trimming shortened V by 1 base and J by 4 bases, and 13 bases separated the two germline ends. Germline CDR1 and CDR2: LNHNV and YYDKDF (reference sequence). CDR3 nucleotides: TGTGCCACCAGCAGAGGTGGCGGGGAAAGCACCGGGGAGCTGTTTTTT. It is translated as CATSRGGGESTGELFF. Full variable domain (remainder filled in from reference TRBV15 and TRBJ2-2): DAMVIQNPRYQVTQFGKPVTLSCSQTLNHNVMYWYQQKSSQAPKLLFHYYDKDFNNEADTPDNFQSRRPNTSFCFLDIRSPGLGDTAMYLCATSRGGGESTGELFFGEGSRLTVL.

The chain is built from TRBV7-2 and TRBJ1-5, with D unresolved. Germline V lookup: CDR1 SGHTA, CDR2 FQGNSA. V lost 1 base to trimming and J lost 2 bases, with 6 bases between them. This CDR3 spans 14 amino acids. This chain's CDR3 is CASSLVQGNQPQHF. Here the CDR3 DNA reads TGTGCCAGCAGCTTAGTGCAGGGCAATCAGCCCCAGCATTTT.

The chain employs TRBV19 and TRBJ2-6; D is uncertain. This CDR3 has 14 amino acids. V lost 1 base and J 0 bases, leaving 1 base between the germline ends. Germline CDR1 LNHDA, CDR2 SQIVND (reference sequence). The CDR3 DNA reads as TGTGCCAGTAGTATAGTCTCTGGGGCCAACGTCCTGACTTTC. It is translated as CASSIVSGANVLTF.

The CDR3 is CASSSAGTSGGEQFF. The CDR3 DNA reads TGTGCCAGCAGTTCGGCCGGGACTAGCGGGGGTGAGCAGTTCTTC. V usage is TRBV6-2 or TRBV6-3 and J usage is TRBJ2-1; 14 bases match TRBD2. This CDR3 has 15 residues. Per the germline V gene, CDR1 is MNHEY and CDR2 is SVGEGT. The V segment lost 4 bases and the J segment 9 bases; nucleotides outside the gene matches: 5.

The chain is built from TRBV18 and TRBJ1-4, with a possible D match to TRBD1 (6 bases). Germline CDR1 KGHSH, CDR2 LQKENI. This CDR3 region has 18 residues. Trimming pared 0 bases from V and 1 base from J, leaving 15 bases between. CDR3 loop: CASSPPPGVLKTNEKLFF. CDR3 coding DNA: TGTGCCAGCTCACCACCACCAGGGGTTTTGAAAACTAATGAAAAACTGTTTTTT.

In this sample, this clone turned up once. V gene TRBV19 combines with J gene TRBJ2-1; D may be TRBD2 (6 bases). The V end was cut by 6 bases, the J end by 6 bases, with 15 bases between. The CDR3 is 14 amino acids. Germline CDR1 and CDR2: LNHDA and SQIVND (reference sequence). CDR3 DNA sequence: TGTGCCAGTAGCGTGAGTAGCGGACCCAATGAGCAGTTCTTC. Translating gives CASSVSSGPNEQFF.

The rearrangement joins TRBV10-1 to TRBJ2-7; possible D gene TRBD1, 5 bases. Germline V gene lookup returns CDR1 WNHNN and CDR2 SYGVQD (reference sequence). The CDR3 extends over 17 amino acids. The germline V and J ends were trimmed by 2 bases and 6 bases, with 23 bases remaining between them. The CDR3 region is CASSERRSRQGMVEQYF. CDR3 DNA: TGCGCCAGCAGTGAGAGAAGGAGTCGGCAGGGTATGGTCGAGCAGTACTTC.

The gene calls are TRBV2 and TRBJ1-4; 9 bases align to TRBD1. V lost 4 bases, J lost 8 bases, and 8 bases stayed unmatched. The CDR3 spans 15 residues. Germline V gene data show CDR1 as SNHLY and CDR2 as FYNNEI. CDR3 residues: CASSALTGGKEKLFF. CDR3 sequence (DNA): TGTGCCAGCAGTGCCCTGACAGGGGGGAAGGAAAAACTGTTTTTT. Full variable domain (remainder filled in from reference TRBV2 and TRBJ1-4): EPEVTQTPSHQVTQMGQEVILRCVPISNHLYFYWYRQILGQKVEFLVSFYNNEISEKSEIFDDQFSVERPDGSNFTLKIRSTKLEDSAMYFCASSALTGGKEKLFFGSGTQLSVL.

This clone was counted a single time. The V and J genes are TRBV4-1 and TRBJ1-1; D is unclear. V shed 0 bases and J shed 4 bases, with 15 bases lying between them. Germline assignment: CDR1 MGHRA and CDR2 YSYEKL. This CDR3 spans 16 amino acids. CDR3 sequence reads: CASSQEDGRRGTEAFF. The CDR3 DNA is TGCGCCAGCAGCCAAGAGGACGGCCGGCGTGGCACTGAAGCTTTCTTT.